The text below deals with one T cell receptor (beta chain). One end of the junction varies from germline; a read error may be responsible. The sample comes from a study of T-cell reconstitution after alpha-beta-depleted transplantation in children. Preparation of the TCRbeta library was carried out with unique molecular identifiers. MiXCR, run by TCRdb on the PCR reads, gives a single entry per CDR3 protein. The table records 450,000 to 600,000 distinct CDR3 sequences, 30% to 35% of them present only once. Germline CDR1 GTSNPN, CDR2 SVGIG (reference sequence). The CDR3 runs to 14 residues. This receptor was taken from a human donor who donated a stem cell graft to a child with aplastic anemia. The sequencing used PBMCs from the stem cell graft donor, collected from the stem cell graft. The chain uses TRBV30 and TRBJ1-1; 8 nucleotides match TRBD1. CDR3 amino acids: CAWGQGVGNSEAFF. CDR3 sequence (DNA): TGTGCCTGGGGACAGGGAGTGGGGAACTCTGAAGCTTTCTTT.